Listed below are T cell receptor beta chains from one sample, sequenced in a study of regulatory T cells in long-lasting Graves disease. TCRdb reanalysed the multiplex PCR reads using MiXCR and keeps one entry per CDR3 protein. The sample records 310,000 or so distinct CDR3 sequences, 15% to 20% being singletons. Sequenced here: peripheral blood mononuclear cells (PBMCs), sampled when the disease was refractory, from a patient treated with antithyroid drugs. Receptors were obtained from a female donor with Graves disease. The CDR3 runs from the conserved cysteine through the conserved F or W. Each record gives: V gene, CDR3 protein.

TRBV5-7	CASSSIVTEAFF
TRBV7-9	CASSPSLAGGTYEQYF
TRBV30	CAWNGDTATLHF
TRBV20-1	CSANPGVGAKNIQYF
TRBV28	CASYGSDGYTF
TRBV6-1	CATGNGAFYGYTF
TRBV10-3	CAISQPGGGQPQHF
TRBV6-1	CASTIRARQPQHF
TRBV30	CAWTRSGGGGELFF
TRBV3-1	CASSLRSVYEQYF
TRBV14	CASSQGSGTQYF
TRBV6-1	CASSPGLQSGELFF
TRBV6-2/TRBV6-3	CASSPRDSLYEQYF
TRBV4-2	CASSQRVGATNEKLFF
TRBV2	CASSPGPLGEQYF
TRBV19	CASRGRFLRNTIYF
TRBV5-1	CASSLGTGGQNYGYTF
TRBV29-1	CSVTTGDYGYTF
TRBV7-9	CASSFEVGEQYF
TRBV10-1	CASSPTGYQPQHF
TRBV14	CASSYSFNTEAFF
TRBV6-5	CASSYMGTGPYEQYF
TRBV7-9	CASSSQGQPQHF
TRBV19	CASSNPGQVFGEQYF
TRBV24-1	CATRPWWTEAFF
TRBV28	CASSNPKGLKGGETQYF
TRBV7-8	CASSLGGGHYGYTF
TRBV4-1	CASSQPYGNTEAFF
TRBV12-3/TRBV12-4	CASSLGDRAYEQYF
TRBV20-1	CSARARGRQPQHF
TRBV3-1	CASSLWGRQETQYF
TRBV7-2	CASSLKQGGQPQHF
TRBV20-1	CSARDGLTGELFF
TRBV6-1	CASQGTAWNTEAFF
TRBV2	CASSEVGYGYTF
TRBV29-1	CSVPLGGGHYGYTF
TRBV30	CAWKLAGAYEQYF
TRBV20-1	CSARGTGPNQPQHF
TRBV30	CACRTLEEDRGLYGYTF
TRBV28	CASSLPRGVSTYEQYF
TRBV2	CGSSLGPGSNYGYTF
TRBV28	CASSRYWEKLFF
TRBV30	CAWSDRGPWEQYF
TRBV2	CASSLDRGGETQYF
TRBV3-1	CASSHSGTGSSDTEAFF